A selection of T cell receptor beta chains follows, all from one sample in a study of T cell repertoires in cytomegalovirus infection. TCRdb passed the reads through MiXCR, listing each CDR3 protein once. The sample lists roughly 320,000 distinct CDR3 sequences, more than 9% occurring once. Material for sequencing was PBMCs. These receptor sequences come from a human donor in good health (CMV status not recorded). Some clones in this sample may be carry-over from other donors' samples. Both conserved end residues are part of each CDR3. A D gene is named only where the DNA matches it firmly. Only some rows state a clone size, as once, few, many or a class for expanded clones.

D	V	size	J	CDR3	DNA
TRBD2	TRBV11-2	few	TRBJ2-7	CASSLIPAGNYEQYF	TGTGCCAGCAGCTTAATCCCAGCGGGGAACTACGAGCAGTACTTC
TRBD1	TRBV7-2	many	TRBJ1-6	CASSLSSGQGRGSPLHF	TGTGCCAGCAGCTTATCTTCGGGACAGGGACGGGGTTCACCCCTCCACTTT
NA	TRBV30	NA	TRBJ1-1	CAWSLRWNTEAFF	TGTGCCTGGAGTTTACGCTGGAACACTGAAGCTTTCTTT
NA	TRBV28	many	TRBJ1-2	CASLVQGGNYGYTF	TGTGCCAGCCTGGTGCAGGGAGGTAACTATGGCTACACCTTC
TRBD2	TRBV28	NA	TRBJ2-7	CASSLAAGGRYEQYF	TGTGCCAGCAGTTTGGCAGCGGGAGGGCGCTACGAGCAGTACTTC
NA	TRBV7-3	NA	TRBJ1-5	CASSVAPEQPQHF	TGTGCCAGCAGCGTGGCACCGGAACAGCCCCAGCATTTT
TRBD1	TRBV24-1	NA	TRBJ1-2	CATSDRTGSGYTF	TGTGCCACCAGTGATCGGACAGGCTCGGGCTACACCTTC
NA	TRBV19	many	TRBJ2-5	CASSMSTRGRRQETQYF	TGTGCCAGTAGTATGAGTACGCGGGGACGCAGACAAGAGACCCAGTACTTC
TRBD2	TRBV7-6	many	TRBJ2-5	CASSPGTSGRSPQYF	TGTGCCAGCAGCCCCGGGACTAGCGGGAGATCACCTCAGTACTTC
NA	TRBV7-6	many	TRBJ1-1	CASTGTANTEAFF	TGTGCCAGCACCGGGACGGCTAACACTGAAGCTTTCTTT
TRBD1	TRBV20-1	few	TRBJ1-5	CSAGMDRGSNQPQHF	TGCAGTGCTGGGATGGACAGGGGCAGCAATCAGCCCCAGCATTTT
NA	TRBV7-3	few	TRBJ1-1	CASSLKAGNTEAFF	TGTGCCAGCAGCTTAAAAGCAGGAAACACTGAAGCTTTCTTT
TRBD1	TRBV2	many	TRBJ1-1	CATRGDTRGTEAFF	TGTGCCACCAGGGGGGACACCCGGGGCACTGAAGCTTTCTTT
NA	TRBV5-1	NA	TRBJ2-7	CASSSTPPNEQYF	TGCGCCAGCAGCTCCACTCCTCCGAACGAGCAGTACTTC
TRBD1	TRBV7-2	many	TRBJ1-2	CASSIDRGNYGYTF	TGTGCCAGCAGTATCGACAGGGGGAACTATGGCTACACCTTC
NA	TRBV11-2	many	TRBJ1-5	CASSAMRSNQPQHF	TGTGCCAGCAGCGCCATGAGAAGCAATCAGCCCCAGCATTTT
NA	TRBV30	NA	TRBJ1-3	CASPGVNSGNTIYF	TGTGCCTCCCCCGGGGTCAACTCTGGAAACACCATATATTTT
NA	TRBV6-2/TRBV6-3	NA	TRBJ2-1	CASNRDSYNEQFF	TGTGCCAGCAACCGGGACTCCTACAATGAGCAGTTCTTC
TRBD1	TRBV14	NA	TRBJ1-1	CASTLRTGGTEAFF	TGTGCCAGCACCCTAAGAACAGGGGGCACTGAAGCTTTCTTT
NA	TRBV20-1	few	TRBJ1-5	CSASIQGGEGNQPQHF	TGCAGTGCTAGCATTCAAGGGGGAGAAGGGAATCAGCCCCAGCATTTT
NA	TRBV28	many	TRBJ1-1	CASSLRQRTNTEAFF	TGTGCCAGCAGTTTAAGACAGAGAACGAACACTGAAGCTTTCTTT
NA	TRBV24-1	few	TRBJ1-2	CATSDFPPRGGYTF	TGTGCCACCAGTGATTTTCCCCCCCGAGGCGGCTACACCTTC
NA	TRBV6-5	NA	TRBJ1-1	CASSYEGGTEAFF	TGTGCCAGCAGTTACGAGGGGGGCACTGAAGCTTTCTTT
TRBD2	TRBV19	few	TRBJ2-3	CASTSGRIADTQYF	TGTGCCAGTACTAGCGGGAGGATCGCAGATACGCAGTATTTT
TRBD2	TRBV4-3	NA	TRBJ2-3	CASSHSLGTSGRFDTDTQYF	TGCGCCAGCAGCCACAGCCTCGGCACTAGCGGGAGGTTTGACACAGATACGCAGTATTTT
TRBD2	TRBV4-1	many	TRBJ2-1	CASSPSPGLADNEQFF	TGCGCCAGCAGCCCCTCACCTGGACTAGCGGACAATGAGCAGTTCTTC
NA	TRBV7-2	many	TRBJ2-4	CASSFGGGAVIQYF	TGTGCCAGCAGCTTCGGAGGGGGGGCCGTCATTCAGTACTTC
TRBD1	TRBV30	many	TRBJ2-7	CAWSAPGQGTQYF	TGTGCCTGGAGTGCACCGGGACAGGGAACGCAGTACTTC
NA	TRBV20-1	NA	TRBJ2-4	CSARERGGNIQYF	TGCAGTGCTAGAGAAAGAGGTGGGAACATTCAGTACTTC
TRBD1	TRBV7-2	many	TRBJ1-2	CASRTRTGYGYTF	TGTGCCAGCAGAACGAGGACAGGGTACGGCTACACCTTC
NA	TRBV7-6	many	TRBJ2-3	CASSSAEGYTDTQYF	TGTGCCAGCAGCTCGGCCGAGGGGTACACAGATACGCAGTATTTT
NA	TRBV18	many	TRBJ1-2	CASSPPMETVRGYTF	TGTGCCAGCTCACCACCGATGGAGACAGTGCGTGGCTACACCTTC
NA	TRBV7-2	many	TRBJ2-3	CASSPGLSGTDTQYF	TGTGCCAGCAGCCCGGGACTGTCTGGCACAGATACGCAGTATTTT
TRBD1	TRBV23-1	few	TRBJ2-7	CASSQSRADRESEQYF	TGCGCCAGCAGTCAATCGAGGGCGGACAGGGAAAGCGAGCAGTACTTC
NA	TRBV6-6	few	TRBJ1-3	CASSPTRAGGSVSGNTIYF	TGTGCCAGCAGCCCCACTCGGGCAGGCGGCTCCGTCTCTGGAAACACCATATATTTT
NA	TRBV7-2	NA	TRBJ2-1	CASSLSREQFF	TGTGCCAGCAGCTTATCTCGGGAGCAGTTCTTC
NA	TRBV11-2	few	TRBJ2-1	CASSFGRRGTNEQFF	TGTGCCAGCAGCTTCGGTAGAAGGGGGACCAATGAGCAGTTCTTC
NA	TRBV7-6	many	TRBJ2-2	CASSFGPLRAGELFF	TGTGCCAGCAGCTTCGGACCCCTCCGGGCCGGGGAGCTGTTTTTT
NA	TRBV18	NA	TRBJ1-1	CASSPWTPMNTEAFF	TGTGCCAGCTCACCCTGGACACCGATGAACACTGAAGCTTTCTTT
TRBD2	TRBV28	NA	TRBJ2-7	CASASGSVSYEQYF	TGTGCCAGCGCCAGCGGGAGTGTAAGCTACGAGCAGTACTTC
TRBD2	TRBV14	few	TRBJ2-1	CASSRSGGAGYNEQFF	TGTGCCAGCAGTCGTAGCGGGGGGGCAGGCTACAATGAGCAGTTCTTC
NA	TRBV7-2	many	TRBJ1-1	CASSPREVSSPFF	TGTGCCAGCAGCCCCCGGGAGGTTTCTAGTCCTTTCTTT
NA	TRBV28	few	TRBJ1-5	CASSLRRISDQPQHF	TGTGCCAGCAGTTTAAGACGGATTAGCGATCAGCCCCAGCATTTT
NA	TRBV30	NA	TRBJ2-1	CAWSSGGYNEQFF	TGTGCCTGGAGTAGTGGCGGGTACAATGAGCAGTTCTTC
NA	TRBV7-2	many	TRBJ2-7	CASSLGPGRDEQYF	TGTGCCAGCAGCTTGGGACCCGGCAGGGACGAGCAGTACTTC
TRBD2	TRBV7-2	many	TRBJ2-3	CASSISGGAVADTQYF	TGTGCCAGCAGCATTAGCGGGGGGGCCGTAGCAGATACGCAGTATTTT
TRBD2	TRBV6-6	NA	TRBJ2-1	CASSPLLLAGGPDEQFF	TGTGCCAGCAGTCCCCTCTTACTAGCGGGGGGCCCCGATGAGCAGTTCTTC
TRBD2	TRBV7-8	many	TRBJ2-2	CASSFLAGGPGELFF	TGTGCCAGCAGCTTTCTAGCGGGGGGGCCCGGGGAGCTGTTTTTT
NA	TRBV7-2	many	TRBJ2-2	CASSSTGRGTGELFF	TGTGCCAGCAGCTCCACAGGACGTGGCACCGGGGAGCTGTTTTTT